These 15 T cell receptor beta chains came from one sample sequenced in a study of CD8+ T cells in alopecia areata. Sequencing used cDNA as its template, made by extracting RNA and reverse transcribing it. The assay was immunoSEQ multiplex PCR, and TCRdb's table has in-frame clones only and misses some. Of 150,000 to 200,000 clones in the sample, just over 65% were seen once. The sample in question was CD8+ T cells sorted from blood, obtained at week 0. The receptors come from a human donor with alopecia areata.

The chain joins TRBV6-5 to TRBJ1-1, with D possibly matching TRBD1 (5 bases). The CDR3 consists of 15 residues. The V gene lost 4 bases and the J gene lost 0 bases, with 12 bases spanning the gap. The germline V gene has CDR1 MNHEY and CDR2 SVGAGI. CDR3 DNA: TGTGCCAGCAGTTTCAGGGACGGCGTGAACACTGAAGCTTTCTTT. As protein: CASSFRDGVNTEAFF.

This chain joins TRBV5-6 and TRBJ2-5, with D unresolved. Trimming shortened V by 3 bases and J by 0 bases, and 12 bases separated the two germline ends. CDR3 length equals 15 residues. Germline CDR1 is SGHDT and CDR2 is YYEEEE. CDR3 protein: CASSSPHGYQETQYF. CDR3 DNA sequence: TGTGCCAGCAGCTCCCCTCACGGGTACCAAGAGACCCAGTACTTC.

The chain couples TRBV27 to TRBJ1-4; D remains unclear. CDR3 length: 13 amino acids. The V and J ends lost 3 bases and 5 bases respectively, with 7 bases between them. Germline CDR1 reads MNHEY; CDR2 reads SMNVEV (reference sequence). CDR3 sequence (DNA): TGTGCCAGCAGTTTGTATGAGAATGAAAAACTGTTTTTT. Its protein is CASSLYENEKLFF.

The chain recombines TRBV6-4 with TRBJ2-5; tentative D call: TRBD1 (6 bases). Germline V CDR1 and CDR2: MRHNA, SNTAGT. V was cut by 6 bases and J by 2 bases, with 10 bases left in between. The CDR3 runs to 13 residues. The CDR3, as DNA: TGTGCCAGCAGGGACAGATATCAAGAGACCCAGTACTTC. As protein: CASRDRYQETQYF.

This clone was found a few times. This same CDR3 is encoded by further DNA sequences in the sample. CDR3 in DNA: TGCAGCGTTGAAGCGGACAGGCCCTACGAGCAGTACTTC. Its protein is CSVEADRPYEQYF. J is TRBJ2-7 and V is TRBV29-1; 7 bases fit TRBD1. V lost 1 base and J lost 2; bases outside the gene matches: 2. Germline V gene lookup returns CDR1 SQVTM and CDR2 ANQGSEA. The CDR3 consists of 13 residues.

A few counts support this clone. The rearrangement joins TRBV29-1 to TRBJ2-7; TRBD1 agrees at 8 bases. Looked up from germline, CDR1 is SQVTM and CDR2 is ANQGSEA. This CDR3 is built from 12 residues. Trimming removed 4 bases from V and 1 base from J; junction bases left unmatched: 0. The CDR3 sequence is CSVGTGSYEQYF. As DNA, the CDR3 is TGCAGCGTTGGGACAGGGTCCTACGAGCAGTACTTC.

This clone was observed a handful of times. The chain employs TRBV30 and TRBJ2-3; maybe TRBD2 (5 bases). V lost 3 bases and J lost 4, with 14 bases in between. The CDR3 covers 14 residues. The germline CDR1 and CDR2 sequences are GTSNPN and SVGIG (reference sequence). The CDR3 nucleotides read TGTGCCTGGAGCCGGGGTGTAGCCGCAGATACGCAGTATTTT. Translating gives CAWSRGVAADTQYF.

J is TRBJ1-2 and V is TRBV29-1; the D gene is possibly TRBD1 (5 bases). Trimming took 3 bases from V and 8 from J, leaving 10 bases between them. Germline-derived CDR1 and CDR2 are SQVTM and ANQGSEA. The length of the CDR3 is 11 residues. The CDR3 here is CSVDPGLGYTF. Written as DNA, the CDR3 is TGCAGCGTTGATCCGGGGCTCGGCTACACCTTC.

The V and J genes are TRBV29-1 and TRBJ2-7; 7 bases match TRBD1. This CDR3 has 13 amino acids. V was pared by 4 bases and J by 3 bases, with 6 bases of the junction left unmatched. Germline V gene sequence: CDR1 SQVTM, CDR2 ANQGSEA. The CDR3 is CSVGGRGYYEQYF. Here the CDR3 DNA reads TGCAGCGTTGGGGGCAGGGGGTACTACGAGCAGTACTTC.

The genes are TRBV9 and TRBJ1-2, with TRBD1 as a possible D gene (5 bases). The CDR3 has 14 residues. Germline V CDR1 and CDR2: SGDLS, YYNGEE. V was trimmed by 3 bases and J by 4 bases, leaving 13 bases between them. CDR3 residues: CASSGQSGRYGYTF. CDR3 nucleotide sequence: TGTGCCAGCAGCGGACAGTCTGGTCGCTATGGCTACACCTTC. The full variable domain, rest sourced from reference TRBV9 and TRBJ1-2, is DSGVTQTPKHLITATGQRVTLRCSPRSGDLSVYWYQQSLDQGLQFLIQYYNGEERAKGNILERFSAQQFPDLHSELNLSSLELGDSALYFCASSGQSGRYGYTFGSGTRLTVV.

The J gene is TRBJ1-2, the V gene TRBV29-1, with a weak D call TRBD1 (5 bases). Germline V CDR1 and CDR2: SQVTM, ANQGSEA. V lost 6 bases to trimming and J lost 6 bases, with 14 bases between them. CDR3 length: 12 amino acids. CDR3 DNA: TGCAGCGTCCCGGGCGGAGGGGATGGCTACACCTTC. Its translation: CSVPGGGDGYTF.

V and J are TRBV9 and TRBJ1-1; the D gene is possibly TRBD1 (5 bases). CDR1 SGDLS and CDR2 YYNGEE come from the germline V gene. V lost 4 bases and J 11 bases, leaving 15 bases between the germline ends. The CDR3 has 12 residues. CDR3 region: CASSPGGVEAFF. The DNA for the CDR3 is TGTGCCAGCAGCCCAGGAGGGGTTGAGGCTTTCTTT.

This chain joins TRBV29-1 and TRBJ1-2; D is uncertain. The germline CDR1 and CDR2 sequences are SQVTM and ANQGSEA. The V gene lost 2 bases and the J gene lost 10 bases, with 11 bases spanning the gap. The CDR3 loop spans 11 amino acids. Here the CDR3 reads CSVETRVHYTF. In nucleotides, the CDR3 is TGCAGCGTTGAAACGAGGGTCCACTACACCTTC.

The V and J genes are TRBV30 and TRBJ2-7; 8 nucleotides match TRBD1. Per germline, CDR1 GTSNPN and CDR2 SVGIG (reference sequence). The CDR3 is 11 amino acids. Unmatched junction bases numbered 2, after V lost 5 bases and J lost 5 bases. The CDR3 DNA sequence: TGTGCCTGGGACAGGGGCAACGAGCAGTACTTC. Translated: CAWDRGNEQYF. The full variable domain, rest sourced from reference TRBV30 and TRBJ2-7, is SQTIHQWPATLVQPVGSPLSLECTVEGTSNPNLYWYRQAAGRGLQLLFYSVGIGQISSEVPQNLSASRPQDRQFILSSKKLLLSDSGFYLCAWDRGNEQYFGPGTRLTVT.

The rearrangement joins TRBV15 to TRBJ2-3; D is possibly TRBD1 (5 bases). Germline-derived CDR1 and CDR2 are LNHNV and YYDKDF (reference sequence). The V gene lost 11 bases and the J gene lost 0 bases, with 15 bases spanning the gap. This CDR3 region has 14 residues. CDR3 sequence: CAVPGGASTDTQYF. The CDR3 nucleotides are TGTGCCGTCCCAGGTGGGGCCAGCACAGATACGCAGTATTTT.